Listed here are 2 T cell receptor beta chains from one sample, sequenced in a study of shared clonotypes between healthy human individuals. This table comes from immunoSEQ multiplex PCR, and its TCRdb copy is limited to in-frame clones, with some not included. The sample has 2 million to 2.5 million clones; less than 95% are singletons. Naive CD8 cells lacked CD45RO, underwent positive selection for CCR7 and left out terminally differentiated effector memory CD45RA+ cells. The sample comprised naive CD8+ T cells sorted from blood. These receptors were taken from a man between 18 and 35 years old in good health.

The V and J genes are TRBV10-2 and TRBJ1-1; 9 nucleotides agree with TRBD1. This CDR3 spans 15 amino acids. Trimming took 1 base from V and 10 from J; bases not matched to a gene: 10. CDR1 is WSHSY and CDR2 is SAAADI in the germline V gene. CDR3 in amino acids: CASSEFVGTGSGAFF. The CDR3 DNA reads as TGCGCCAGCAGTGAGTTTGTCGGGACAGGGAGTGGAGCTTTCTTT.

The chain couples TRBV10-3 to TRBJ2-2; possible D gene TRBD2, 6 bases. The V gene lost 2 bases and the J gene lost 1 base, with 14 bases spanning the gap. CDR1 and CDR2 from the germline V gene are ENHRY and SYGVKD. The CDR3 covers 17 residues. This chain's CDR3 is CAISEPLASENTGELFF. The CDR3 bases are TGTGCCATCAGTGAGCCTTTGGCTAGCGAGAACACCGGGGAGCTGTTTTTT.